Shown below are 25 T cell receptor beta chains from a single sample sequenced in a study of human T cells and chemical hapten exposure. Using its own MiXCR run on the RACE reads, TCRdb lists one record per CDR3 protein. The table has some 38,000 distinct CDR3 sequences, roughly 9.5% seen once. As for time point: patch test 3, about 24 weeks after DPC sensitization. Regarding treatment: therapeutic diphenylcyclopropenone sensitization with weekly scalp DPC. Unfractionated whole blood yielded the extracted total RNA. The sample in question was whole blood, obtained in connection with sensitization to the hapten diphenylcyclopropenone (DPC). The source of these receptors is a man between 50 and 59 years old with alopecia areata. Some clones in this sample may be carry-over from other donors' samples.

This clonotype has more than one count but fewer than ten. This rearrangement joins TRBV29-1 to TRBJ2-5; a weak D match, TRBD1 (5 bases). V lost 4 bases to trimming and J lost 2 bases, with 14 bases between them. Germline CDR1 is SQVTM and CDR2 is ANQGSEA. CDR3 size: 14 residues. The DNA of the CDR3 is TGCAGCGTTGCCCCACTGACAGCGCAAGAGACCCAGTACTTC. Translation gives CSVAPLTAQETQYF.

This clonotype showed up many times. The chain links TRBV6-6 to TRBJ1-5; D remains unclear. Germline V lookup: CDR1 MNHNY, CDR2 SVGAGI (reference sequence). Trimming cost V 5 bases and J 1 base, with 12 bases left between them. The CDR3 length is 15 residues. The CDR3 is CASSKVGRSNQPQHF. DNA for the CDR3: TGTGCCAGCAGTAAGGTGGGTCGGAGCAATCAGCCCCAGCATTTT.

The V and J genes are TRBV11-2 and TRBJ2-7; 7 nucleotides align to TRBD2. The J segment lost 2 bases and the V segment lost 1 base, leaving 5 bases of the junction unmatched. The germline V gene encodes CDR1 SGHAT and CDR2 FQNNGV. This CDR3 is 15 amino acids long. The CDR3 spells CASSLGSSGPYEQYF. CDR3 sequence (DNA): TGTGCCAGCAGCTTAGGATCTAGCGGCCCCTACGAGCAGTACTTC.

This clonotype was observed many times. The chain recombines TRBV29-1 with TRBJ2-7; D tentatively fits TRBD1 or TRBD2 (5 bases each). The germline V gene encodes CDR1 SQVTM and CDR2 ANQGSEA. V was trimmed by 3 bases and J by 6 bases, leaving 18 bases between them. The CDR3 extends over 14 amino acids. The CDR3 protein is CSVEPLGTGSEQYF. Here the CDR3 DNA reads TGCAGCGTTGAGCCCCTCGGGACCGGTAGCGAGCAGTACTTC.

This clonotype showed up many times. This rearrangement joins TRBV5-1 to TRBJ1-1; no clear D gene. The CDR3 runs 13 residues. V was clipped by 0 bases and J by 5 bases, with 8 bases between them. CDR1 is SGHRS and CDR2 is YFSETQ in the germline V gene. The CDR3 region is CASSLEVVTEAFF. In nucleotides, the CDR3 is TGCGCCAGCAGCTTGGAAGTGGTAACTGAAGCTTTCTTT.

At least ten counts were recorded for this clonotype. The rearrangement joins TRBV28 to TRBJ2-2; 11 bases align to TRBD1. V shed 3 bases and J 3 bases; nucleotides not matched to a gene: 6. This CDR3 is 17 amino acids long. Germline values: CDR1 MDHEN, CDR2 SYDVKM. The CDR3 bases are TGTGCCAGCAGTTTCGACCTGGGACAGGGGGACACCGGGGAGCTGTTTTTT. This gives the protein CASSFDLGQGDTGELFF.

Turning to this clonotype: This may arise from a read error, as a much more abundant clone is one base away. The missing conserved phenylalanine or tryptophan at the end of this CDR3 makes a read error likely. This CDR3 is CSGGTGDYEQYL. CDR3 in DNA: TGCAGCGGTGGGACAGGAGACTACGAGCAGTACCTC. J is TRBJ2-7 and V is TRBV29-1; 8 bases agree with TRBD1. V trimming: 7 bases; J trimming: 3 bases; junction bases outside the gene matches: 5. CDR1 and CDR2 from the germline V gene are SQVTM and ANQGSEA. The CDR3 runs 12 residues.

This clonotype was seen a few times. The CDR3 DNA is TGTGCCAGCAGTTCGGGACTAGCGGGAATCCACGAGCAGTACTTC. It codes for CASSSGLAGIHEQYF. The chain couples TRBV28 to TRBJ2-7; 13 bases are a match to TRBD2. The J segment lost 5 bases and the V segment lost 4 bases, leaving 5 bases of the junction unmatched. The CDR3 contains 15 residues. The germline gives CDR1 MDHEN, CDR2 SYDVKM.

This clonotype was seen at least ten times. The chain recombines TRBV29-1 with TRBJ2-3, with D unresolved. The CDR3 consists of 12 residues. The V and J ends lost 6 bases and 6 bases respectively, with 13 bases between them. The germline V gene has CDR1 SQVTM and CDR2 ANQGSEA. The CDR3 DNA reads as TGCAGCGTCGAAAGGACCCCGGATACGCAGTATTTT. This encodes CSVERTPDTQYF.

This clonotype was counted ten times or more. The chain has TRBV6-5 and TRBJ1-4; 8 bases line up with TRBD1. The CDR3 has 14 amino acids. Germline V gene data show CDR1 as MNHEY and CDR2 as SVGAGI. With V trimmed by 5 bases and J by 4 bases, 3 bases remained unmatched. CDR3 DNA sequence: TGTGCCAGCAGTGACGACAGGGGTAATGAAAAACTGTTTTTT. It encodes CASSDDRGNEKLFF.

This clonotype occurred many times. The chain is built from TRBV7-2 and TRBJ2-7; D possibly uses TRBD1 or TRBD2 (5 bases each). The length of the CDR3 is 14 residues. Germline CDR1 is SGHTA and CDR2 is FQGNSA. The ends were cut back, 5 bases at V and 0 bases at J, with 11 bases in the middle. DNA of the CDR3: TGTGCCAGCAGCCCGGGACGGCTCTCCTACGAGCAGTACTTC. Its translation is CASSPGRLSYEQYF.

J is TRBJ1-6 and V is TRBV2; 7 bases line up with TRBD1. The CDR3 runs 16 residues. The junction had 7 bases not matched to a gene; V was cut back by 1 base and J by 7 bases. Germline lookup yields CDR1 SNHLY and CDR2 FYNNEI. CDR3 sequence (DNA): TGTGCCAGCAGTGAAGGAGGGGGCGGATTAAATTCACCCCTCCACTTT. This sequence encodes CASSEGGGGLNSPLHF.

The chain has TRBV7-2 and TRBJ2-5, with D maybe TRBD2 (6 bases). This CDR3 is built from 15 residues. V gave up 1 base and J gave up 0 bases, with 9 bases separating them. Per the germline V gene, CDR1 is SGHTA and CDR2 is FQGNSA. The CDR3 DNA reads TGTGCCAGCAGCTTAGGGGGGGAATACCAAGAGACCCAGTACTTC. Its protein product is CASSLGGEYQETQYF.

Ten or more counts support this clonotype. V gene TRBV7-2 combines with J gene TRBJ2-7, with 9 bases aligning to TRBD1. This CDR3 comprises 14 residues. Germline CDR1 SGHTA, CDR2 FQGNSA. The junction had 10 bases not matched to a gene; V was cut back by 7 bases and J by 6 bases. The CDR3 is CASNIRDREGEQYF. In DNA form, the CDR3 reads TGTGCCAGCAACATCCGGGACAGGGAGGGCGAGCAGTACTTC.

In its sample, this clonotype was seen many times. The J gene is TRBJ1-2, the V gene TRBV12-5; 9 nucleotides match TRBD1. The CDR3 loop spans 15 amino acids. V was pared by 5 bases and J by 5 bases, with 9 bases of the junction left unmatched. CDR1 and CDR2 from the germline V gene are LGHNT and FRNRAP. CDR3 coding DNA: TGTGCTAGTGGTCCTGGGACAGGGAAAGCTTATGGCTACACCTTC. Protein: CASGPGTGKAYGYTF.

This clonotype showed up many times. The rearrangement links TRBV28 to TRBJ1-4, with TRBD1 as a possible D gene (5 bases). CDR3 length: 12 amino acids. Germline V gene data show CDR1 as MDHEN and CDR2 as SYDVKM. Trimming took 5 bases from V and 7 from J, leaving 8 bases between them. CDR3 loop: CASSGGSEKLFF. CDR3 bases: TGTGCCAGCAGTGGGGGTAGTGAAAAACTGTTTTTT.

The rearrangement uses TRBV20-1 and TRBJ2-2, with D unresolved. V was shortened by 3 bases and J by 7 bases, with 6 bases between the two germline ends. The CDR3 runs 11 residues. Germline loops: CDR1 DFQATT, CDR2 SNEGSKA (reference sequence). This chain's CDR3 is CSASPGGELFF. DNA for the CDR3: TGCAGTGCTAGTCCTGGCGGGGAGCTGTTTTTT.

V is TRBV28 and J is TRBJ2-7, with D tentatively TRBD1 or TRBD2 (7 bases each). There are 13 residues in the CDR3. Per germline, CDR1 MDHEN and CDR2 SYDVKM. Trimming cost V 9 bases and J 9 bases, with 21 bases left between them. As DNA, the CDR3 is TGTGCCAGTGGAGAGGGGGCGGGAGCAGCGCAGTACTTC. As protein: CASGEGAGAAQYF.

CDR3 protein: CASSAGQGPQYF. Here the CDR3 DNA reads TGCGCCAGCAGCGCCGGACAGGGACCGCAGTATTTT. The V and J genes are TRBV5-1 and TRBJ2-3; TRBD1 matches 8 bases. The V segment lost 4 bases and the J segment 10 bases; nucleotides outside the gene matches: 5. The CDR3 totals 12 residues. Germline-derived CDR1 and CDR2 are SGHRS and YFSETQ.

At least ten counts were recorded for this clonotype. V gene TRBV7-2 combines with J gene TRBJ1-1; a weak D match, TRBD1 (6 bases). The CDR3 spans 15 residues. The V and J ends lost 2 bases and 7 bases respectively, with 17 bases between them. Germline V gene lookup returns CDR1 SGHTA and CDR2 FQGNSA. The CDR3 loop is CASSLSGWGQGEAFF. Written as DNA, the CDR3 is TGTGCCAGCAGCTTAAGTGGTTGGGGGCAGGGTGAAGCTTTCTTT.

This clonotype showed up many times. The chain recombines TRBV12-3 or TRBV12-4 with TRBJ2-1; TRBD1 agrees at 8 bases. This CDR3 has 13 amino acids. V was clipped by 8 bases and J by 7 bases; unmatched bases: 7. The CDR3 loop reads CASYRTGSNEQFF. In DNA, the CDR3 is TGTGCCAGCTACCGGACAGGGTCAAATGAGCAGTTCTTC.

The chain couples TRBV5-1 to TRBJ2-2; no reliable D call. This CDR3 is built from 15 residues. V lost 4 bases and J lost 0, with 10 bases in between. Per germline, CDR1 SGHRS and CDR2 YFSETQ. CDR3 DNA sequence: TGCGCCAGCAGCATCTTCGGTACGAACACCGGGGAGCTGTTTTTT. Its translation: CASSIFGTNTGELFF. The full variable domain, completed using reference TRBV5-1 and TRBJ2-2, is KAGVTQTPRYLIKTRGQQVTLSCSPISGHRSVSWYQQTPGQGLQFLFEYFSETQRNKGNFPGRFSGRQFSNSRSEMNVSTLELGDSALYLCASSIFGTNTGELFFGEGSRLTVL.

This clonotype was counted ten times or more. The chain carries TRBV18 and TRBJ2-7; tentatively, D is TRBD1 (6 bases). With 0 bases removed from V and 4 bases from J, the gap between germline ends came to 10 bases. This CDR3 spans 14 amino acids. The germline V gene has CDR1 KGHSH and CDR2 LQKENI. DNA of the CDR3: TGTGCCAGCTCACCACCAAACAGGGATTACGAGCAGTACTTC. This translates into CASSPPNRDYEQYF.

This clonotype was counted many times. V is TRBV2 and J is TRBJ1-2, with D possibly being TRBD1 (5 bases). This CDR3 spans 15 amino acids. V shed 6 bases and J shed 2 bases, with 16 bases lying between them. From germline, CDR1 is SNHLY and CDR2 FYNNEI. The CDR3 is CASREGRLLNYGYTF. The CDR3 DNA reads as TGTGCCAGCAGAGAGGGGCGCCTATTGAACTATGGCTACACCTTC.

This chain joins TRBV6-4 and TRBJ1-1; no definite D call. The CDR3 loop spans 13 amino acids. The germline V gene has CDR1 MRHNA and CDR2 SNTAGT. The V end was cut by 5 bases, the J end by 2 bases, with 9 bases between. CDR3 sequence: CASSLQTNTEAFF. CDR3 bases: TGTGCCAGCAGTTTACAGACAAACACTGAAGCTTTCTTT.